This entry describes one T cell receptor (beta chain). This record belongs to a study of control samples from healthy donors and cancer patients. The protocol was immunoSEQ multiplex PCR, while the TCRdb copy is restricted to in-frame clones and leaves out a portion. The sample carries 100,000 to 120,000 clones, about four fifths recorded once. V was trimmed by 0 bases and J by 4 bases, leaving 19 bases between them. Per germline, CDR1 SGHTS and CDR2 YDEGEE. This CDR3 has 17 residues. This TCR derives from a woman between 50 and 59 years old in good health. Source material: blood. The chain recombines TRBV5-8 with TRBJ2-5; a possible D gene is TRBD1 (5 bases). The CDR3 region is CASSLALETVGRETQYF. Here the CDR3 DNA reads TGTGCCAGCAGCTTGGCCTTAGAGACAGTCGGTAGAGAGACCCAGTACTTC.